The following is a T cell receptor (beta chain) sequence with its context. This clonotype has just a few counts. It lacks a known antigen. No base quality values were provided; no much bigger clone lies one nucleotide off. The data were taken from a study of response to subunit inactivated influenza vaccine (dated by TCRdb to the late 2010s). Looking at the study overall: To follow how T cells responded to a trivalent subunit inactivated influenza vaccine, the researchers relied on deep quantitative profiling of the T cell receptor repertoire.

Interpreted using the paper, the time point label stands for: 45 days after influenza vaccine administration. Paper-wide results and their limitations: It was suggested by the authors that each seasonal influenza vaccination may recruit only a limited number of new T cells.

The protocol used for the library was RT-PCR. The sequencing machine was an Illumina HiSeq 2500. TCRdb reworked the public reads: Q25 trimming with fastp, MiXCR clone assembly, productive beta chains retained. One record per CDR3 amino acid sequence lists the most common genes and DNA. The sample yields 540,000 or so distinct CDR3 sequences; approximately 13% were counted once. The ten largest account for approximately 14% of the sample. The CDR3 runs 13 amino acids, cysteine and phenylalanine included. Only the CDR3 DNA stays, 39 bases, in frame from base 1. The germline V and J ends show losses of 10 bases and 7 bases respectively, and no gene match explains 9 bases of the junction. Sequences MGHDK (CDR1) and SYGVNS (CDR2) are obtained from the germline V gene.

Source: PBMCs from blood, taken about 40 days after vaccination. The origin of this receptor is a man aged 45 to 65 who received an inactivated influenza vaccine. Donor details come from another sample of the same person, matched by shared clones. The chain couples TRBV25-1 to TRBJ2-2; 7 bases in between match TRBD1. The CDR3: CATEQGDGGELFF. Here is the DNA: TGTGCCACTGAGCAGGGGGACGGCGGGGAGCTGTTTTTT.